This T cell receptor beta chain came from a study of CD8 T cells in ankylosing spondylitis. TCRdb reanalysed the 5' RACE reads using MiXCR and keeps one entry per CDR3 protein. Of approximately 150,000 distinct CDR3 sequences listed, roughly 34% are singletons. Germline V gene lookup returns CDR1 DFQATT and CDR2 SNEGSKA (reference sequence). The CDR3 is 12 residues long. Trimming pared 3 bases from V and 1 base from J, leaving 7 bases between. This clonotype was observed a handful of times. This rearrangement joins TRBV20-1 to TRBJ2-7; possibly TRBD1 for D (6 bases). The sequencing input was synovial fluid, either unsorted or a sorted T cell fraction (not recorded which). This clonotype was sampled from a male donor with ankylosing spondylitis. DNA for the CDR3: TGCAGTGCTAGCGACAGGTCCTACGAGCAGTACTTC. Its translation is CSASDRSYEQYF.